The sequence of this T cell receptor (beta chain) was determined in a study of control samples from healthy donors and cancer patients. The protocol was immunoSEQ multiplex PCR, while the TCRdb copy is restricted to in-frame clones and leaves out a portion. This sample has 6,000 to 7,500 clones, with over 60% found just once. The V gene's germline CDR1 is LNHDA and CDR2 SQIVND (reference sequence). The CDR3 extends over 16 amino acids. The V and J ends lost 3 bases and 6 bases respectively, with 19 bases between them. The sample was formalin-fixed, paraffin-embedded tissue. The genes are TRBV19 and TRBJ2-3; no reliable D call. The origin of this receptor is a male donor with melanoma. This CDR3 reads CASSMSISPRADTQYF. The CDR3 region has the DNA TGTGCCAGTAGTATGTCCATCTCTCCCCGAGCGGATACGCAGTATTTT.